This T cell receptor (beta chain) was sequenced for a study of T cell changes during pregnancy in multiple sclerosis. Only in-frame clones appear in the TCRdb table, and some are missing; sequencing was by immunoSEQ multiplex PCR. The table records over 20,000 clones, less than 90% of them present only once. This CDR3 region has 17 residues. The germline V gene encodes CDR1 MGHRA and CDR2 YSYEKL. V shed 0 bases and J shed 0 bases, with 12 bases lying between them. Sequenced here: CD8+ T cells from peripheral blood mononuclear cells, sampled after pregnancy. The J gene is TRBJ1-3, the V gene TRBV4-1; D not resolved. The clonotype comes from a female donor with multiple sclerosis, enrolled in a pregnancy study. CDR3 bases: TGCGCCAGCAGCCAAGATAGTGAGTTTTTCTCTGGAAACACCATATATTTT. Its protein is CASSQDSEFFSGNTIYF.